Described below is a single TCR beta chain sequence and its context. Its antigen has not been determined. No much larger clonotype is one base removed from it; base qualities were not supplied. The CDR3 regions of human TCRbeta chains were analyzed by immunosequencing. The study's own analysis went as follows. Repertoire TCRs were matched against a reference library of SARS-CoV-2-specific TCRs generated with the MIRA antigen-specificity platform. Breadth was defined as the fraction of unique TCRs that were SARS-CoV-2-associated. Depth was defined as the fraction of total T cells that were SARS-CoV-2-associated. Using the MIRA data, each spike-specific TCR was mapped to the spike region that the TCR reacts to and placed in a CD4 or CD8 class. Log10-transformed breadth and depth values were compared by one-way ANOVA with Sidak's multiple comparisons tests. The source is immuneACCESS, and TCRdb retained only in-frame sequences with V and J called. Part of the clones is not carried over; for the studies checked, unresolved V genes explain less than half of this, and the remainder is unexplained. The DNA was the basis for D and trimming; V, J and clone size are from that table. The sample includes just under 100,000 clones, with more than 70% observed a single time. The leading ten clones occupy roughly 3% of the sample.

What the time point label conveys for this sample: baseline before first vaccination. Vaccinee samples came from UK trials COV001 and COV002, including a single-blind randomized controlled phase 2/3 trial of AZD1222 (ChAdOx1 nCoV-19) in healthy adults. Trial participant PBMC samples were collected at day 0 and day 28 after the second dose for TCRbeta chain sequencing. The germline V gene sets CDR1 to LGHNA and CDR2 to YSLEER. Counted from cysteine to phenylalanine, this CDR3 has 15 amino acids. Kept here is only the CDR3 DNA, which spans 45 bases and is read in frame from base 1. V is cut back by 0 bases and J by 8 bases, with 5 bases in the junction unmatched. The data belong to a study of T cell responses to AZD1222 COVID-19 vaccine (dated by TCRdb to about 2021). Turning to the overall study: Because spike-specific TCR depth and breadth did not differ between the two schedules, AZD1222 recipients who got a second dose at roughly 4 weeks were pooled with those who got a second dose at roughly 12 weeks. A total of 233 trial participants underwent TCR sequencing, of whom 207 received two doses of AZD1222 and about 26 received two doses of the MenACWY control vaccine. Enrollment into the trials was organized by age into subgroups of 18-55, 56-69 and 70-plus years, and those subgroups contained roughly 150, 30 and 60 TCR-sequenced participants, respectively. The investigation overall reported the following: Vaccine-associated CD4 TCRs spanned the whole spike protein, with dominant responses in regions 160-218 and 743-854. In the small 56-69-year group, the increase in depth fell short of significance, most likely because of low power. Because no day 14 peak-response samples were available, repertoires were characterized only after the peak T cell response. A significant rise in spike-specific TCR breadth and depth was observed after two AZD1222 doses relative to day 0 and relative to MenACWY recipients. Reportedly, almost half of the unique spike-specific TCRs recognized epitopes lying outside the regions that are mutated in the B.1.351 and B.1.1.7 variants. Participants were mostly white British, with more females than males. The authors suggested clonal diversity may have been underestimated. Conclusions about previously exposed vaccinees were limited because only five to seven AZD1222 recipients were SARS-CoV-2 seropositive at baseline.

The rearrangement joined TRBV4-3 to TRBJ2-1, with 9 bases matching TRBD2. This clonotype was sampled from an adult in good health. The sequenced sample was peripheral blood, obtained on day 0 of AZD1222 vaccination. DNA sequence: TGCGCCAGCAGCCAAGACAGCGGGGGGCGGTATGAGCAGTTCTTC. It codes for CASSQDSGGRYEQFF.